This TCR beta chain comes out of a study of blood T cell repertoires in COVID-19 (dated by TCRdb to the early 2020s). Regarding the study in general: The collaborator samples originated in the United States, Italy and Spain and spanned the acute and convalescent phases of COVID-19. The prospective study material was composed of cDNA or gDNA derived from T cells, B-cell-depleted T cells, or PBMCs. Deeply sampled blood TCRbeta repertoires from subjects exposed to, actively infected with, or recovered from COVID-19 were included in the dataset. A freely available public database, intended as a resource for researchers studying the immune response to SARS-CoV-2, is where the repertoires were released. The samples were drawn from the first 160 participants of the ongoing ImmuneRACE study and from some 1,300 subjects provided by 6 global collaborators. The sample metadata nearly always contained a de-identified subject ID, COVID-19 status, age in years and sex. Where available, HLA class I and class II types were taken from metadata supplied by the sample provider and were not determined by assay-based typing. The paper's findings and limits, for the study overall: The amount of clinical and demographic metadata varied by source and participant and was provided uncurated.

The immunoSEQ Assay, a bias-controlled multiplex PCR, was used to amplify TCRbeta CDR3 regions from genomic DNA. The original methods were these. Within the assay, amplification of reference gene primers was used to estimate how many nucleated cells each sample contained. To quantify the absolute abundance of each unique TCRbeta CDR3 rearrangement, sequence reads were collapsed and filtered. For each sample, productive Simpson clonality was calculated as the square root of Simpson's diversity index across productive rearrangements. TCRdb's version of the immuneACCESS table is confined to in-frame rearrangements and falls short of the full clone set. An unresolved V gene accounts for under half of the shortfall where checked; the remainder is of unknown origin. V and J calls plus clone size are reproduced from that table; the DNA served to infer D and trimming. This sample comprises about 400,000 clones, 89% of them detected only once. About 1.2% of the sample belongs to the ten largest clones.

Whole blood was collected in K2EDTA tubes by collaborating institutions according to the institutions' own protocols. For TCRbeta analysis, collaborator samples were shipped as frozen whole blood, as isolated PBMCs, or as DNA extracted from either sample type. The CDR3 covers 17 residues, taking in both the cysteine and the phenylalanine. Only the CDR3 part of the read is kept: 51 bases, read in frame from the first base. V has 3 bases trimmed and J has 5 bases trimmed; junction bases matching no gene number 12. The CDR1 and CDR2 encoded by the germline V gene are SGHTA and FQGNSA. Concerning this clone: No antigen is known for it. No clone much larger than this one lies a single base away; base qualities are absent.

The origin of this receptor is a man aged 35-49 years with acute or convalescent COVID-19. Sequences were obtained from peripheral blood. This sequence uses TRBV7-2 and TRBJ2-2; the junction holds 7 bases that match TRBD1. The CDR3 region reads CASSFNRGYGPTGELFF. The base sequence is TGTGCCAGCAGCTTTAACAGGGGATATGGCCCAACCGGGGAGCTGTTTTTT.